The clone carrying this TCR beta chain was seen a handful of times. Its target is unknown. These data are taken from a study of cytomegalovirus exposure and HLA in healthy donors. General study points: It was 150 to 200 TCR beta chains that were listed as cytomegalovirus-associated. An analysis done earlier found most TCR beta V segments productive about 90% or about 30% of the time. There were reportedly fewer N-insertions in an Asian-associated ancestry cluster than the approximately 600-donor mean, in a later analysis.

PCR was performed using 60 Vbeta and 13 Jbeta primers. Repertoires were generated with immunoSEQ multiplex PCR, while TCRdb's copy carries only in-frame clones and drops some. This sample has roughly 100,000 clones, with 60% to 85% found just once. V lost 3 bases to trimming and J lost 9 bases; unmatched junction nucleotides: 7. The CDR3 totals 15 residues. The germline CDR1 and CDR2 sequences are SGHRS and YFSETQ. The sample was PBMCs. J is TRBJ2-1 and V is TRBV5-1, with 12 bases identical to TRBD2. The TCR was taken from a female donor in good health and CMV-seropositive. In DNA, the CDR3 is TGCGCCAGCAGCTGGGAGGGACTAGCGGGTTCTGAGCAGTTCTTC. Residues: CASSWEGLAGSEQFF.